Below, 13 T cell receptor beta chains from the same sample are listed, as sequenced in a study of cytomegalovirus exposure and HLA in healthy donors. 13 Jbeta primers and 60 Vbeta primers were used for the PCR. The table came from immunoSEQ multiplex PCR; TCRdb's copy has only in-frame clones and leaves some out. This sample yields around 190,000 clones, of which about four fifths are seen a single time; around 0.52% belongs to the top ten. The material sequenced was PBMCs. The source is a woman between 45 and 60 years old in good health and CMV-seronegative.

The V and J genes are TRBV2 and TRBJ1-5, with D unresolved. The germline V and J ends were trimmed by 4 bases and 5 bases, with 9 bases remaining between them. The V gene's germline CDR1 is SNHLY and CDR2 FYNNEI. The CDR3 spans 13 residues. For the CDR3, the DNA is TGTGCCAGCAGTGTCTCGCAGGATCAGCCCCAGCATTTT. Amino acid sequence: CASSVSQDQPQHF.

This clone was detected only once. J is TRBJ1-2 and V is TRBV14; no clear D. The V end lost 1 base, the J end lost 5 bases, and 5 bases lay between the germline ends. Germline CDR1 is SGHDN and CDR2 is FVKESK. The CDR3 spans 12 residues. The CDR3 spells CASSQGGYGYTF. The DNA for the CDR3 is TGTGCCAGCAGCCAAGGAGGTTATGGCTACACCTTC.

This chain connects TRBV9 to TRBJ2-2, with 7 positions matching TRBD1. The germline V gene encodes CDR1 SGDLS and CDR2 YYNGEE. The trim removed 3 bases at V and 1 base at J, leaving 9 bases unmatched. The CDR3 spans 17 residues. The CDR3 region is CASSATSGTENTGELFF. DNA of the CDR3: TGTGCCAGCAGCGCAACCTCCGGGACAGAGAACACCGGGGAGCTGTTTTTT.

The rearrangement joins TRBV2 to TRBJ2-3, with D possibly being TRBD1 (6 bases). The CDR3 is 13 residues long. From germline, CDR1 is SNHLY and CDR2 FYNNEI. Trimming cost V 9 bases and J 0 bases, with 10 bases left between them. The CDR3 spells CASNRDSTDTQYF. Here the CDR3 DNA reads TGTGCCAGTAACAGGGATAGCACAGATACGCAGTATTTT. The variable domain in full, completed from reference TRBV2 and TRBJ2-3, reads EPEVTQTPSHQVTQMGQEVILRCVPISNHLYFYWYRQILGQKVEFLVSFYNNEISEKSEIFDDQFSVERPDGSNFTLKIRSTKLEDSAMYFCASNRDSTDTQYFGPGTRLTVL.

V is TRBV5-4 and J is TRBJ2-6, with D tentatively TRBD1 (6 bases). CDR1 SGHNT and CDR2 YYREEE come from the germline V gene (reference sequence). Trimming removed 4 bases at V and 0 bases at J, with 17 bases between. The CDR3 is 18 amino acids. CDR3: CASSGTSAADSGANVLTF. CDR3 DNA sequence: TGTGCCAGCAGCGGGACATCTGCTGCAGACTCTGGGGCCAACGTCCTGACTTTC.

For the CDR3, the DNA is TGTGCCAGCAGCTTAGGGCAGGGTGGAAAACTGTTTTTT. Translating it yields CASSLGQGGKLFF. The chain uses TRBV7-8 and TRBJ1-4; the D gene is possibly TRBD1 (5 bases). Trimming took 1 base from V and 10 from J, leaving 10 bases between them. The CDR3 has 13 residues. Germline loops: CDR1 SGHVS, CDR2 FQNEAQ.

This clone was counted a single time. The gene calls are TRBV6-1 and TRBJ2-5, with TRBD1 identical over 11 bases. Matching the DNA end better, TRBJ2-7 makes the J call doubtful. CDR1 MNHNS and CDR2 SASEGT come from the germline V gene. The CDR3 totals 15 residues. The CDR3: CASSEGQGVSSEQYF. CDR3 nucleotide sequence: TGTGCCAGCAGTGAGGGACAGGGGGTGTCGTCCGAGCAGTACTTC.

The chain uses TRBV29-1 and TRBJ1-1; TRBD1 matches at 9 bases. The CDR3 totals 13 residues. The germline CDR1 and CDR2 sequences are SQVTM and ANQGSEA. V shed 8 bases and J 5 bases; nucleotides not matched to a gene: 9. CDR3 sequence reads: CSIRQGGETEAFF. The DNA for the CDR3 is TGCAGCATACGACAGGGGGGGGAAACTGAAGCTTTCTTT.

The rearrangement uses TRBV11-2 and TRBJ2-2; D is unclear. The CDR3 is 12 residues long. V was cut by 5 bases and J by 5 bases, with 6 bases left in between. Germline V gives CDR1 SGHAT, CDR2 FQNNGV. The CDR3 sequence is CASSPGTGELFF. CDR3 in DNA: TGTGCCAGCAGCCCCGGGACCGGGGAGCTGTTTTTT.

This chain joins TRBV28 and TRBJ1-2; no clear D gene. V lost 5 bases and J 7 bases, leaving 8 bases between the germline ends. CDR1 and CDR2 from the germline V gene are MDHEN and SYDVKM. The CDR3 contains 11 residues. CDR3 coding DNA: TGTGCCAGCAGTACAGTGCGTGGCTACACCTTC. This encodes CASSTVRGYTF.

The J gene is TRBJ1-6, the V gene TRBV6-5; 9 bases line up with TRBD1. Losses at the gene ends were 7 bases for V and 10 bases for J; bases not matched to a gene: 11. This CDR3 has 15 residues. The V gene's germline CDR1 is MNHEY and CDR2 SVGAGI. CDR3 nucleotides: TGTGCCAGCAACCTGAGACAGGGGGGTTTGTCACCCCTCCACTTT. Encoded protein: CASNLRQGGLSPLHF.

This clone has a single count. V is TRBV11-3 and J is TRBJ2-3; TRBD2 matches 7 bases. V lost 6 bases to trimming and J lost 6 bases; unmatched junction nucleotides: 6. Germline V gene lookup returns CDR1 SGHNT and CDR2 YENEEA. The CDR3 is made up of 13 amino acids. The CDR3 is CASSLGGIDTQYF. As DNA, the CDR3 is TGTGCCAGCAGTCTGGGAGGGATTGATACGCAGTATTTT.

This chain connects TRBV10-1 to TRBJ2-3; TRBD2 agrees at 8 bases. The CDR3 spans 16 residues. Germline loops: CDR1 WNHNN, CDR2 SYGVQD (reference sequence). The V segment lost 6 bases and the J segment 1 base; nucleotides outside the gene matches: 9. As DNA, the CDR3 is TGCGCCAGCAGGGCCACTAGCGGCTCGGGCACAGATACGCAGTATTTT. Its protein is CASRATSGSGTDTQYF.